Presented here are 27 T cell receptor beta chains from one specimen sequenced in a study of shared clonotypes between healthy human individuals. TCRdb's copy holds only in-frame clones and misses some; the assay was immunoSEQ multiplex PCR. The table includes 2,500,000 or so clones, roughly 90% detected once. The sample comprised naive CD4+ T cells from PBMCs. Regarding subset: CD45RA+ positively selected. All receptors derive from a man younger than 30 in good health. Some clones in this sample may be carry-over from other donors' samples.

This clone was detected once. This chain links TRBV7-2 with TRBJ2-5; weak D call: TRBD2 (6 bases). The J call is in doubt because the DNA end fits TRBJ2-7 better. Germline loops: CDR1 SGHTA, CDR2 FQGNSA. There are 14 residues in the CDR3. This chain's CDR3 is CASSLEEGSYEQYF. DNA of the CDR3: TGTGCCAGCAGCTTAGAGGAGGGGTCCTACGAGCAGTACTTC.

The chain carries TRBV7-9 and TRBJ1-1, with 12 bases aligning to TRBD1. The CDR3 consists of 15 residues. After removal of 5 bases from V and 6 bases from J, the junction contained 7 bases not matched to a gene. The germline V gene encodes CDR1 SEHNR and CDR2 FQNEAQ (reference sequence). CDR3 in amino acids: CASSPRDRGHPEAFF. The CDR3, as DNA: TGTGCCAGCAGCCCCCGGGACAGGGGGCATCCTGAAGCTTTCTTT.

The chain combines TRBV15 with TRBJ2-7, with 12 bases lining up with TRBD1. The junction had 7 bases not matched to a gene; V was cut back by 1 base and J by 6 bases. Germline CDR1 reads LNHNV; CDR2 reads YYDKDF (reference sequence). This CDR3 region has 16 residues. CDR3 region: CATSRGFRDRGLEQYF. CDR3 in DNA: TGTGCCACCAGCAGAGGGTTCCGGGACAGGGGGCTCGAGCAGTACTTC.

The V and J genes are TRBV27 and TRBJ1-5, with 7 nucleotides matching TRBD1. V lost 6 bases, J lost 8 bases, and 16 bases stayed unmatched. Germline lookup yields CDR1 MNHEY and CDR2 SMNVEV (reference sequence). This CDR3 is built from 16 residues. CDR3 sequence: CASSQLLGRGTKPQHF. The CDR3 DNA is TGTGCCAGCAGCCAATTGTTGGGCAGGGGGACGAAGCCCCAGCATTTT.

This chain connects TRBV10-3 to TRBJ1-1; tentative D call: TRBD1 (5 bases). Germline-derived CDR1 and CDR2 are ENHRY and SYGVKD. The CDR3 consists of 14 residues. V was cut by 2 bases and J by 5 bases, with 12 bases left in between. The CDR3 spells CAISERGDVTEAFF. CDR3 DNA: TGTGCCATCAGTGAGAGAGGGGACGTAACTGAAGCTTTCTTT.

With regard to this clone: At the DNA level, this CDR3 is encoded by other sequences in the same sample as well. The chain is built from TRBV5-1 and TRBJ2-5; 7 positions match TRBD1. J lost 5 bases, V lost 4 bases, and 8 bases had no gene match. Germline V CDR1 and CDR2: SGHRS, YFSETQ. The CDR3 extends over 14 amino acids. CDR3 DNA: TGCGCCAGCAGCCCGGGAACAGGGGAGGAGACCCAGTACTTC. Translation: CASSPGTGEETQYF. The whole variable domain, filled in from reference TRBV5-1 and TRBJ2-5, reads KAGVTQTPRYLIKTRGQQVTLSCSPISGHRSVSWYQQTPGQGLQFLFEYFSETQRNKGNFPGRFSGRQFSNSRSEMNVSTLELGDSALYLCASSPGTGEETQYFGPGTRLLVL.

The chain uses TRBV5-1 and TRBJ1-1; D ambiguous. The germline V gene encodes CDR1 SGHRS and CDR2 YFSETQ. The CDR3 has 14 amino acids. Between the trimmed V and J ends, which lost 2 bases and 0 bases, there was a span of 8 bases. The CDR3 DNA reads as TGCGCCAGCAGCTTAGTAGAATTGAACACTGAAGCTTTCTTT. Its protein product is CASSLVELNTEAFF.

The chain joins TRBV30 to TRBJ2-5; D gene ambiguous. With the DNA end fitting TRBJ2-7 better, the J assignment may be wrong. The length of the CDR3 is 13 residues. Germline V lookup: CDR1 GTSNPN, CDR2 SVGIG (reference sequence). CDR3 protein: CAWRLGSSYEQYF. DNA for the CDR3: TGTGCCTGGAGGCTTGGCAGCTCCTACGAGCAGTACTTC.

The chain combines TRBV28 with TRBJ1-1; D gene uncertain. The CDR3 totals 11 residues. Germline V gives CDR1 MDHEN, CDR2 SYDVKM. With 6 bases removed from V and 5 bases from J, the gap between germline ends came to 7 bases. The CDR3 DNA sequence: TGTGCCAGCAGCCAGAGGACTGAAGCTTTCTTT. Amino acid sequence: CASSQRTEAFF.

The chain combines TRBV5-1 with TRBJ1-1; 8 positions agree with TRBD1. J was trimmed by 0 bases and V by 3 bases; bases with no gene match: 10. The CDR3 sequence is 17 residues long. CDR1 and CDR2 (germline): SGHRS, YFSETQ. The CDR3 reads CASSSTRPGGMNTEAFF. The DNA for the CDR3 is TGCGCCAGCAGCTCCACGAGGCCAGGGGGCATGAACACTGAAGCTTTCTTT.

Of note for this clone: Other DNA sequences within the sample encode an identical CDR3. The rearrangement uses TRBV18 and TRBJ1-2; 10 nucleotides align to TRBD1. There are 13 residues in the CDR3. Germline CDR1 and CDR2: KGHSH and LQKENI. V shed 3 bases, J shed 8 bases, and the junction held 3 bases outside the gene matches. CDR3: CASSPGQGEGYTF. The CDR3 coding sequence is TGTGCCAGCTCACCCGGACAGGGGGAAGGCTACACCTTC.

This chain's CDR3 is CASRTRGSSSYEQYF. CDR3 coding DNA: TGTGCCAGCAGGACCCGGGGCTCCAGCTCCTACGAGCAGTACTTC. The chain joins TRBV6-5 to TRBJ2-7; D may correspond to TRBD1 or TRBD2 (5 bases each). Per the germline V gene, CDR1 is MNHEY and CDR2 is SVGAGI. The CDR3 covers 15 residues. Trimming left V 6 bases short and J 0 bases short, with 15 bases between.

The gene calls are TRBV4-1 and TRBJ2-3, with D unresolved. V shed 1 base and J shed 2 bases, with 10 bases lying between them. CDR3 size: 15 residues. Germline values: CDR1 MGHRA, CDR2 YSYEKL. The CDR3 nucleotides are TGCGCCAGCAGCCAAGGTATGGTTGTCACAGATACGCAGTATTTT. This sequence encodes CASSQGMVVTDTQYF.

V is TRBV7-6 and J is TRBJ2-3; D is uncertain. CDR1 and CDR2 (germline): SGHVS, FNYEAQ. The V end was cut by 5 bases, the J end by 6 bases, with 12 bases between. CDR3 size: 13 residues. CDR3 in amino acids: CASSRFRADTQYF. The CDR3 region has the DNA TGTGCCAGCAGCCGCTTTAGGGCGGATACGCAGTATTTT.

CDR3 DNA: TGTGCCAGCAGCTTAGCACAGGGCGACGAGCAGTACTTC. It specifies CASSLAQGDEQYF. The chain combines TRBV7-2 with TRBJ2-7; weak D call: TRBD1 (6 bases). Trimming removed 0 bases at V and 5 bases at J, with 8 bases between. Germline values: CDR1 SGHTA, CDR2 FQGNSA. The CDR3 loop spans 13 amino acids.

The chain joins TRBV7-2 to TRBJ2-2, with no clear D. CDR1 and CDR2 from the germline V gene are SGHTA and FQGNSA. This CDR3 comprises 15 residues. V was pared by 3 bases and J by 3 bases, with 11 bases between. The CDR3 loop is CASSFSAADTGELFF. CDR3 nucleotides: TGTGCCAGCAGCTTCAGTGCAGCTGACACCGGGGAGCTGTTTTTT.

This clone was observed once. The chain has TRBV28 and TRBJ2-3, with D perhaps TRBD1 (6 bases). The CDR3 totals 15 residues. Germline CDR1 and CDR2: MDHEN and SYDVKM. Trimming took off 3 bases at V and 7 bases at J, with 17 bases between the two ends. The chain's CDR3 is CASSFNREGKNTQYF. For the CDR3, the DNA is TGTGCCAGCAGTTTTAACAGGGAAGGGAAGAATACGCAGTATTTT.

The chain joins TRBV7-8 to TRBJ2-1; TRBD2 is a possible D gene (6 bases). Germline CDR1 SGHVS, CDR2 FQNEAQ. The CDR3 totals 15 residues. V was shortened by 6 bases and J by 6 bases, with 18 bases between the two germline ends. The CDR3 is CASSPSGESGNEQFF. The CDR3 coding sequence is TGTGCCAGCAGTCCATCGGGGGAGAGTGGCAATGAGCAGTTCTTC.

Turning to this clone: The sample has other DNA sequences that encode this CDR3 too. CDR3 in DNA: TGTGCCAGCAGCTTGGCCGGACAGGGGGCTGGAGAGACCCAGTACTTC. Its translation is CASSLAGQGAGETQYF. This chain connects TRBV5-4 to TRBJ2-5; 11 nucleotides line up with TRBD1. This CDR3 region has 16 residues. Germline V CDR1 and CDR2: SGHNT, YYREEE (reference sequence). With V trimmed by 0 bases and J by 4 bases, 5 bases remained unmatched.

The CDR3 DNA reads TGTGCCCATCAATTAGCGGACACAGATACGCAGTATTTT. Translating gives CAHQLADTDTQYF. This chain uses TRBV10-3 with TRBJ2-3; D perhaps matches TRBD2 (6 bases). This CDR3 comprises 13 residues. CDR1 is ENHRY and CDR2 is SYGVKD in the germline V gene. Trimming stripped 11 bases from V and 2 bases from J, with 14 bases between.

This CDR3 reads CASSSAWGGPYEQYF. The CDR3 DNA is TGTGCCAGTTCCTCGGCGTGGGGAGGGCCCTACGAGCAGTACTTC. This chain uses TRBV19 with TRBJ2-7; 7 bases are shared with TRBD2. J gave up 2 bases and V 8 bases, and 12 bases lay outside the gene matches. This CDR3 has 15 residues. From germline, CDR1 is LNHDA and CDR2 SQIVND (reference sequence).

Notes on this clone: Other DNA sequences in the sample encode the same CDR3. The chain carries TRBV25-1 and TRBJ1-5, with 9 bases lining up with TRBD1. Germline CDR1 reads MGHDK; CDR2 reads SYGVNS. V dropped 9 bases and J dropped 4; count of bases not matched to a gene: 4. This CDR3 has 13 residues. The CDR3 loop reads CASRGQGNQPQHF. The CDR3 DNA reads TGTGCCAGTAGAGGACAGGGGAATCAGCCCCAGCATTTT.

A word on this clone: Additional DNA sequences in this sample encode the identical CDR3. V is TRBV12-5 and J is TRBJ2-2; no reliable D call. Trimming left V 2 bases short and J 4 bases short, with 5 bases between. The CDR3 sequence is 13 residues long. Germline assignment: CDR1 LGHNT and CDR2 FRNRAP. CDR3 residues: CASGLSGTGELFF. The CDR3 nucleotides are TGTGCTAGTGGTTTGTCAGGCACCGGGGAGCTGTTTTTT.

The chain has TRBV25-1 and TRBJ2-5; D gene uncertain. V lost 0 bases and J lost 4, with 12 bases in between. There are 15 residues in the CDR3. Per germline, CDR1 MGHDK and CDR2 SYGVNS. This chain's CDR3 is CASSEYLSVGETQYF. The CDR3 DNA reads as TGTGCCAGCAGTGAATACTTGAGCGTTGGAGAGACCCAGTACTTC.

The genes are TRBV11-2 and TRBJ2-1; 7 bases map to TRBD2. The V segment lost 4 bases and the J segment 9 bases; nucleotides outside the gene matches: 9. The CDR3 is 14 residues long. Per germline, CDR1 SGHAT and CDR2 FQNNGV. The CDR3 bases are TGTGCCAGCAGCTGGCGGGAGAGGGTGGGTGAGCAGTTCTTC. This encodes CASSWRERVGEQFF.

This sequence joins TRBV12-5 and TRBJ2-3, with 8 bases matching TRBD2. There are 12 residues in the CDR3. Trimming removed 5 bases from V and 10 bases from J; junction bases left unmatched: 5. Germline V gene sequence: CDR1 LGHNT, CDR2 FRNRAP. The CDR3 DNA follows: TGTGCTAGTGGTCCGCCGGGGGGGGCGCAGTATTTT. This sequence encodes CASGPPGGAQYF.

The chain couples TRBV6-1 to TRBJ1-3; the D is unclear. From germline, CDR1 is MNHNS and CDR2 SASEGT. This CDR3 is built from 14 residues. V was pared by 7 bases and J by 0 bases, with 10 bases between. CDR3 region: CASTPRDSGNTIYF. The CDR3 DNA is TGTGCCAGCACTCCCCGGGACTCTGGAAACACCATATATTTT.